This TCR beta chain was identified during a study of a mutant IDH1 vaccine in newly diagnosed glioma. Looking at the study overall: Prior therapy was radiotherapy, temozolomide, or both; most received both.

With regard to this clone: What it binds is unknown.

Regarding time point: week 35, safety follow-up. Vaccinated patients received 300 ug of mutant IDH1 20-mer peptide per dose, with topical imiquimod. Each tumor in the donors was a new WHO grade 3 or 4 astrocytoma, IDH1-mutant and ATRX-lost. J was trimmed by 7 bases and V by 1 base; bases with no gene match: 3. The CDR3 is 13 residues long. CDR1 and CDR2 (germline): ENHRY, SYGVKD. Repertoires were generated with immunoSEQ multiplex PCR, while TCRdb's copy carries only in-frame clones and drops some. The sample includes about 48,000 clones, less than 80% of them seen just once. This sequence originates from a man aged 40-50 years with glioma. This chain links TRBV10-3 with TRBJ1-1, with 7 bases lining up with TRBD1. Sample: PBMCs, taken from a glioma patient whose treatment included an IDH1 peptide vaccine. CDR3: CAISEYGTDEAFF. The CDR3 DNA reads TGTGCCATCAGTGAGTATGGGACAGATGAAGCTTTCTTT.